The 22 T cell receptor beta chains below all came from one sample that was sequenced in a study of blood T cell repertoires in COVID-19. Profiled with immunoSEQ multiplex PCR; TCRdb holds only in-frame clones, not every one. This sample has hundreds of thousands of clones, with roughly nine tenths found just once. Sequencing was done on a sample of peripheral blood. These receptors all stem from a man between 60 and 75 years old with COVID-19, enrolled during active disease.

This chain joins TRBV6-1 and TRBJ2-3; tentatively, D is TRBD2 (6 bases). CDR1 is MNHNS, CDR2 SASEGT, per germline. Deletions cut 4 bases from V and 5 bases from J, with 19 bases between. The CDR3 loop spans 16 amino acids. The CDR3 DNA follows: TGTGCCAGCAGTGCCCCGGGAGTGGCGGTGAGAGATACGCAGTATTTT. This sequence encodes CASSAPGVAVRDTQYF.

The chain has TRBV28 and TRBJ1-1; TRBD1 matches at 9 bases. V was clipped by 5 bases and J by 1 base; unmatched bases: 5. Germline V gene lookup returns CDR1 MDHEN and CDR2 SYDVKM. CDR3 length: 15 residues. In DNA, the CDR3 is TGTGCCAGCAGTCCCACAGGGGGCCCGAACACTGAAGCTTTCTTT. Amino acids: CASSPTGGPNTEAFF.

This clone was seen only a few times. The rearrangement joins TRBV21-1 to TRBJ1-5. TRBV21-1 corresponds to a pseudogene. This CDR3 contains 17 residues. CDR3 residues: CASSKAVRDCSNQPQHF. In nucleotides, the CDR3 is TGTGCCAGCAGCAAAGCCGTTCGGGATTGTAGCAATCAGCCCCAGCATTTT.

This chain links TRBV6-5 with TRBJ1-1; possible D gene TRBD1, 6 bases. This CDR3 spans 14 amino acids. V lost 7 bases to trimming and J lost 1 base, with 13 bases between them. Germline V gives CDR1 MNHEY, CDR2 SVGAGI. The CDR3 sequence: CASTWGRGNTEAFF. For the CDR3, the DNA is TGTGCCAGCACCTGGGGCAGGGGGAACACTGAAGCTTTCTTT.

The rearrangement links TRBV5-1 to TRBJ1-1; perhaps TRBD1 as D (6 bases). The CDR3 has 11 residues. Germline lookup yields CDR1 SGHRS and CDR2 YFSETQ. V dropped 2 bases and J dropped 10 bases, with 9 bases sitting between them. CDR3 nucleotide sequence: TGCGCCAGCAGCTTCCAGGGGAGAGCTTTCTTT. Amino acid sequence: CASSFQGRAFF.

This sequence joins TRBV28 and TRBJ2-3; no firm D call. Germline CDR1 and CDR2: MDHEN and SYDVKM. The germline V and J ends were trimmed by 2 bases and 4 bases, with 10 bases remaining between them. The CDR3 is made up of 14 amino acids. CDR3: CASSLGFLADTQYF. In DNA form, the CDR3 reads TGTGCCAGCAGTTTAGGTTTTTTAGCAGATACGCAGTATTTT.

The chain employs TRBV12-3 or TRBV12-4 and TRBJ2-7; D unclear. The ends were cut back, 4 bases at V and 2 bases at J, with 9 bases in the middle. This CDR3 comprises 13 residues. The CDR3 DNA reads as TGTGCCAGCAGTTCACGTGGGCCCTACGAGCAGTACTTC. This gives the protein CASSSRGPYEQYF.

J is TRBJ2-5 and V is TRBV14, with D perhaps matching TRBD1 (6 bases). Germline CDR1 reads SGHDN; CDR2 reads FVKESK. Trimming took off 5 bases at V and 3 bases at J, with 10 bases between the two ends. The CDR3 has 13 amino acids. The CDR3 loop is CASSLRTEETQYF. CDR3 sequence (DNA): TGTGCCAGCAGCTTGAGGACAGAAGAGACCCAGTACTTC.

V and J are TRBV2 and TRBJ1-2, with D possibly TRBD1 on 5 matching bases. Trimming took 8 bases from V and 1 from J, leaving 8 bases between them. CDR3 length equals 12 residues. The germline V gene has CDR1 SNHLY and CDR2 FYNNEI. The CDR3: CASHQGNYGYTF. The CDR3 nucleotides read TGTGCCAGCCACCAGGGTAACTATGGCTACACCTTC. The variable domain in full, completed from reference TRBV2 and TRBJ1-2, reads EPEVTQTPSHQVTQMGQEVILRCVPISNHLYFYWYRQILGQKVEFLVSFYNNEISEKSEIFDDQFSVERPDGSNFTLKIRSTKLEDSAMYFCASHQGNYGYTFGSGTRLTVV.

The rearrangement links TRBV7-9 to TRBJ1-3, with 11 bases identical to TRBD1. Germline assignment: CDR1 SEHNR and CDR2 FQNEAQ (reference sequence). V gave up 3 bases and J gave up 4 bases; unmatched junction bases: 8. The CDR3 length is 17 residues. The CDR3 loop is CASSFYGQGAQGNTIYF. Here the CDR3 DNA reads TGTGCCAGCAGCTTTTATGGACAGGGGGCTCAAGGAAACACCATATATTTT.

The DNA of the CDR3 is TGTGCCAGCAGCTTTGATTCTACCCCACCCCTCCACTTT. Its protein is CASSFDSTPPLHF. This chain connects TRBV7-2 to TRBJ1-6; D is undetermined. The V end lost 3 bases, the J end lost 11 bases, and 11 bases lay between the germline ends. The CDR3 has 13 residues. CDR1 and CDR2 (germline): SGHTA, FQGNSA.

The chain uses TRBV6-6 and TRBJ1-4; D ambiguous. This CDR3 has 15 amino acids. V gave up 8 bases and J gave up 5 bases, with 18 bases separating them. Germline CDR1 and CDR2: MNHNY and SVGAGI (reference sequence). The CDR3 here is CASGPVAGGNEKLFF. CDR3 DNA sequence: TGTGCCAGCGGACCAGTGGCGGGCGGAAATGAAAAACTGTTTTTT.

The chain uses TRBV5-1 and TRBJ2-2, with 8 positions matching TRBD1. Germline lookup yields CDR1 SGHRS and CDR2 YFSETQ. After removal of 4 bases from V and 5 bases from J, the junction contained 10 bases not matched to a gene. The CDR3 covers 16 residues. This CDR3 is CASSLHTGGGTGELFF. The CDR3, as DNA: TGCGCCAGCAGCCTTCATACAGGGGGAGGAACCGGGGAGCTGTTTTTT.

The rearrangement links TRBV6-5 to TRBJ2-7; perhaps TRBD1 as D (5 bases). There are 14 residues in the CDR3. Trimming cost V 6 bases and J 4 bases, with 16 bases left between them. Germline assignment: CDR1 MNHEY and CDR2 SVGAGI. The CDR3 region has the DNA TGTGCCAGCAGCCTTGGCAGGGCGGTGTACGAGCAGTACTTC. Translation: CASSLGRAVYEQYF.

Notes on this clone: The same CDR3 can be traced to other DNA sequences in this sample. The gene calls are TRBV18 and TRBJ2-1; tentative D call: TRBD1 (6 bases). This CDR3 has 12 amino acids. Germline V gene lookup returns CDR1 KGHSH and CDR2 LQKENI. Trimming stripped 3 bases from V and 8 bases from J, with 8 bases between. This CDR3 reads CASSPNRDEQFF. In DNA, the CDR3 is TGTGCCAGCTCACCGAACAGGGATGAGCAGTTCTTC.

The chain uses TRBV2 and TRBJ1-5; possible D gene TRBD1, 5 bases. The CDR3 length is 13 residues. V was shortened by 4 bases and J by 7 bases, with 11 bases between the two germline ends. Germline values: CDR1 SNHLY, CDR2 FYNNEI. CDR3 sequence reads: CASSVGAQQPQHF. As DNA, the CDR3 is TGTGCCAGCAGTGTTGGGGCGCAGCAGCCCCAGCATTTT.

This chain links TRBV2 with TRBJ2-1, with a weak D call TRBD2 (5 bases). With 3 bases removed from V and 5 bases from J, the gap between germline ends came to 17 bases. This CDR3 comprises 16 residues. Germline CDR1 is SNHLY and CDR2 is FYNNEI. CDR3 protein: CASSDFQRQANNEQFF. CDR3 nucleotide sequence: TGTGCCAGCAGTGATTTCCAGCGGCAGGCTAACAATGAGCAGTTCTTC. The full variable domain, in which reference TRBV2 and TRBJ2-1 provide the parts outside the CDR3, is EPEVTQTPSHQVTQMGQEVILRCVPISNHLYFYWYRQILGQKVEFLVSFYNNEISEKSEIFDDQFSVERPDGSNFTLKIRSTKLEDSAMYFCASSDFQRQANNEQFFGPGTRLTVL.

The chain combines TRBV19 with TRBJ1-5; TRBD1 agrees at 7 bases. Germline CDR1 reads LNHDA; CDR2 reads SQIVND (reference sequence). This CDR3 spans 15 amino acids. V gave up 8 bases and J gave up 0 bases; unmatched junction bases: 7. The CDR3 loop is CASRDRPNSNQPQHF. CDR3 nucleotide sequence: TGTGCCAGTCGGGACAGACCAAATAGCAATCAGCCCCAGCATTTT.

The chain carries TRBV3-1 (or the pseudogene TRBV3-2) and TRBJ1-1; 9 bases match TRBD1. The CDR3 spans 13 residues. V trimming: 4 bases; J trimming: 8 bases; junction bases outside the gene matches: 5. CDR1 and CDR2 (germline): LGHDT, YNNKEL (reference sequence). The CDR3 protein is CASSPRQGVEAFF. For the CDR3, the DNA is TGTGCCAGCAGCCCCCGACAGGGGGTCGAAGCTTTCTTT.

The chain uses TRBV28 and TRBJ1-3; the D gene is possibly TRBD1 (5 bases). V gave up 5 bases and J gave up 0 bases, with 14 bases separating them. The CDR3 has 16 residues. Germline CDR1 is MDHEN and CDR2 is SYDVKM. The CDR3 DNA reads as TGTGCCAGCAGTACAACCGGGACTTACTCTGGAAACACCATATATTTT. It encodes CASSTTGTYSGNTIYF.

The chain carries TRBV5-1 and TRBJ2-2; 9 bases are shared with TRBD1. V was clipped by 5 bases and J by 4 bases; unmatched bases: 12. The V gene's germline CDR1 is SGHRS and CDR2 YFSETQ. This CDR3 is built from 17 residues. CDR3 amino acids: CASRPIAGTGSTGELFF. The CDR3 bases are TGCGCCAGCAGACCAATTGCCGGGACAGGGAGCACCGGGGAGCTGTTTTTT.

The chain links TRBV10-3 to TRBJ1-1; D perhaps matches TRBD1 (6 bases). The V and J ends lost 4 bases and 4 bases respectively, with 10 bases between them. Germline-derived CDR1 and CDR2 are ENHRY and SYGVKD. The length of the CDR3 is 13 residues. The CDR3 protein is CAISGTEVTEAFF. In DNA form, the CDR3 reads TGTGCCATCAGTGGGACAGAAGTCACTGAAGCTTTCTTT.